A single sample is the source of the 25 T cell receptor beta chains below, sequenced in a study of naive CD8 T cells in extremely preterm neonates (dated by TCRdb to 2016 to 2017). Several extremely preterm deliveries, at about 22-28 weeks of gestation, provided the preterm samples. Antigen specificity for these receptors is unknown. Library preparation used the immunoSEQ multiplex PCR assay. The table comes from immuneACCESS by way of TCRdb, which keeps in-frame sequences with V and J called. Part of the clones is missing from these tables; in studies checked, under half for an unresolved V gene and the rest for unknown reasons. In this sample the table shows about 5,000 clones, over 90% of which occur a single time. The ten largest account for about 0.64% of the sample. Overall study outcomes, separate from this receptor: Compared with the older groups, preterm CDR3s were shorter and closer to germline, carrying fewer N additions and showing less junctional trimming.

The specimen was naive CD8+ T cells from cord blood. These receptor sequences come from a boy who was born preterm.

This chain links TRBV9 with TRBJ1-5; the D gene is possibly TRBD1 (6 bases). This CDR3 contains 14 residues. CDR1 and CDR2 (germline): SGDLS, YYNGEE. Trimming cost V 0 bases and J 11 bases, with 15 bases left between them. The CDR3 sequence is CASSVEPQGLTQHF. DNA of the CDR3: TGTGCCAGCAGCGTAGAGCCTCAGGGGTTGACCCAGCATTTT. The variable domain in full, with the rest retrieved from reference TRBV9 and TRBJ1-5, is DSGVTQTPKHLITATGQRVTLRCSPRSGDLSVYWYQQSLDQGLQFLIQYYNGEERAKGNILERFSAQQFPDLHSELNLSSLELGDSALYFCASSVEPQGLTQHFGDGTRLSIL.

The chain employs TRBV27 and TRBJ1-4; D unclear. The V and J ends lost 7 bases and 3 bases respectively, with 6 bases between them. There are 12 residues in the CDR3. In germline, CDR1 is MNHEY, CDR2 SMNVEV (reference sequence). The CDR3 loop reads CASKEANEKLFF. The CDR3, as DNA: TGTGCCAGCAAAGAGGCTAATGAAAAACTGTTTTTT.

The rearrangement joins TRBV11-2 to TRBJ2-1; TRBD2 matches 10 bases. CDR1 is SGHAT and CDR2 is FQNNGV in the germline V gene. The CDR3 has 15 amino acids. The V segment lost 0 bases and the J segment 4 bases; nucleotides outside the gene matches: 0. The CDR3 loop reads CASSLEGLAYNEQFF. CDR3 DNA: TGTGCCAGCAGCTTAGAGGGACTAGCGTACAATGAGCAGTTCTTC.

CDR3: CASTGAGWEQYF. Written as DNA, the CDR3 is TGTGCCAGCACAGGGGCGGGTTGGGAGCAGTACTTC. The V call is TRBV6-1, the J call TRBJ2-7; TRBD1 might be the D (6 bases). V was pared by 7 bases and J by 7 bases, with 14 bases between. Per the germline V gene, CDR1 is MNHNS and CDR2 is SASEGT. This CDR3 is built from 12 residues.

The V and J genes are TRBV5-4 and TRBJ2-1; TRBD2 matches 11 bases. There are 14 residues in the CDR3. Germline V CDR1 and CDR2: SGHNT, YYREEE (reference sequence). V lost 2 bases and J lost 6; bases outside the gene matches: 1. CDR3 nucleotide sequence: TGTGCCAGCAGCTTTAGCGGGAGGGCCAATGAGCAGTTCTTC. Residues: CASSFSGRANEQFF.

The chain uses TRBV10-1 and TRBJ1-1, with D tentatively TRBD1 (5 bases). Germline-derived CDR1 and CDR2 are WNHNN and SYGVQD (reference sequence). Trimming took off 7 bases at V and 1 base at J, with 7 bases between the two ends. The length of the CDR3 is 12 residues. The CDR3 sequence: CASTGENTEAFF. In DNA form, the CDR3 reads TGCGCCAGCACGGGGGAGAACACTGAAGCTTTCTTT.

In its sample, this clone was seen once. This chain joins TRBV19 and TRBJ2-3; 10 nucleotides line up with TRBD2. The CDR3 is 17 amino acids. Germline lookup yields CDR1 LNHDA and CDR2 SQIVND (reference sequence). V shed 1 base and J 2 bases; nucleotides not matched to a gene: 6. The CDR3 here is CASSIALLAGPTDTQYF. CDR3 nucleotide sequence: TGTGCCAGTAGTATAGCCCTACTAGCGGGGCCCACAGATACGCAGTATTTT.

The rearrangement links TRBV7-2 to TRBJ2-1; 9 bases map to TRBD2. The germline V gene has CDR1 SGHTA and CDR2 FQGNSA. J gave up 3 bases and V 2 bases, and 2 bases lay outside the gene matches. This CDR3 region has 15 residues. CDR3 region: CASSLFSGSYNEQFF. The DNA of the CDR3 is TGTGCCAGCAGCTTATTTAGCGGGAGCTACAATGAGCAGTTCTTC.

The V gene is TRBV13, the J gene TRBJ2-2; D gene uncertain. Deletions cut 1 base from V and 2 bases from J, with 2 bases between. Germline values: CDR1 PRHDT, CDR2 FYEKMQ (reference sequence). The CDR3 consists of 13 residues. This chain's CDR3 is CASSLDNTGELFF. As DNA, the CDR3 is TGTGCCAGCAGCTTAGACAACACCGGGGAGCTGTTTTTT.

This sequence joins TRBV6-5 and TRBJ1-2, with D possibly matching TRBD1 (6 bases). V gave up 3 bases and J gave up 4 bases, with 9 bases separating them. This CDR3 has 13 amino acids. CDR1 is MNHEY and CDR2 is SVGAGI in the germline V gene. DNA for the CDR3: TGTGCCAGCAGTTATGGAGGGGGCTATGGCTACACCTTC. Translating gives CASSYGGGYGYTF.

V is TRBV4-3 and J is TRBJ2-7; D is tentatively TRBD1 or TRBD2 (5 bases each). The CDR3 has 16 amino acids. Trimming removed 0 bases at V and 5 bases at J, with 17 bases between. Germline V gene data show CDR1 as LGHNA and CDR2 as YSLEER. The CDR3 bases are TGCGCCAGCAGCCAAGATTGGGACGCCGGCCGCGACGAGCAGTACTTC. Translated: CASSQDWDAGRDEQYF.

V is TRBV27 and J is TRBJ2-7; TRBD1 matches at 9 bases. The germline V gene has CDR1 MNHEY and CDR2 SMNVEV (reference sequence). The CDR3 extends over 15 amino acids. Trimming removed 5 bases from V and 0 bases from J; junction bases left unmatched: 5. CDR3 nucleotides: TGTGCCAGCAGTCCGGGGACAGGGAGCTCCTACGAGCAGTACTTC. Translating it yields CASSPGTGSSYEQYF.

The rearrangement joins TRBV5-1 to TRBJ2-7; TRBD2 agrees at 9 bases. Germline V lookup: CDR1 SGHRS, CDR2 YFSETQ. The CDR3 contains 13 residues. V trimming: 2 bases; J trimming: 4 bases; junction bases outside the gene matches: 1. The CDR3: CASSLLAGYEQYF. The DNA of the CDR3 is TGCGCCAGCAGCTTACTAGCGGGTTACGAGCAGTACTTC.

The chain recombines TRBV6-6 with TRBJ1-4; D is uncertain. The CDR3 is 14 amino acids. The ends were cut back, 2 bases at V and 0 bases at J, with 4 bases in the middle. Per the germline V gene, CDR1 is MNHNY and CDR2 is SVGAGI (reference sequence). CDR3 sequence: CASSYQATNEKLFF. The DNA of the CDR3 is TGTGCCAGCAGTTACCAGGCAACTAATGAAAAACTGTTTTTT.

This chain uses TRBV30 with TRBJ2-2; possibly TRBD1 or TRBD2 for D (6 bases each). Germline V gene data show CDR1 as GTSNPN and CDR2 as SVGIG (reference sequence). There are 13 residues in the CDR3. V was cut by 3 bases and J by 5 bases, with 10 bases left in between. CDR3 nucleotides: TGTGCCTGGAGCACAGGGAGGACCGGGGAGCTGTTTTTT. It is translated as CAWSTGRTGELFF.

V is TRBV27 and J is TRBJ2-1; TRBD2 aligns across 7 bases. The length of the CDR3 is 13 residues. The V segment lost 2 bases and the J segment 9 bases; nucleotides outside the gene matches: 4. Germline V gene lookup returns CDR1 MNHEY and CDR2 SMNVEV (reference sequence). CDR3: CASSLAGASEQFF. The CDR3 DNA reads as TGTGCCAGCAGTTTAGCGGGAGCGAGTGAGCAGTTCTTC.

The chain carries TRBV21-1 and TRBJ2-7; the listed D gene, TRBD1, was not tested against the DNA. TRBV21-1 is shown as a pseudogene. The CDR3 spans 14 residues. CDR3 DNA sequence: TGTGCCAGCAGCAAAGGGGGACAGGGCTACGAGCAGTACTTC. Its translation is CASSKGGQGYEQYF.

J is TRBJ2-5 and V is TRBV11-3, with D perhaps TRBD2 (5 bases). V shed 1 base and J shed 2 bases, with 5 bases lying between them. Per the germline V gene, CDR1 is SGHNT and CDR2 is YENEEA. The CDR3 has 13 residues. The CDR3, as DNA: TGTGCCAGCAGCTTAGGGACTCAAGAGACCCAGTACTTC. Translation: CASSLGTQETQYF.

The chain has TRBV5-1 and TRBJ2-7; no reliable D call. The germline V and J ends were trimmed by 0 bases and 5 bases, with 6 bases remaining between them. The germline V gene has CDR1 SGHRS and CDR2 YFSETQ. This CDR3 contains 12 residues. The CDR3 loop reads CASSLETNEQYF. CDR3 sequence (DNA): TGCGCCAGCAGCTTGGAAACCAACGAGCAGTACTTC.

The gene calls are TRBV15 and TRBJ2-3, with D possibly being TRBD2 (5 bases). Trimming cost V 7 bases and J 0 bases, with 14 bases left between them. Germline V CDR1 and CDR2: LNHNV, YYDKDF (reference sequence). This CDR3 has 15 residues. The CDR3 nucleotides read TGTGCCACCACCGCCGGGATCACTAGCACAGATACGCAGTATTTT. Translated: CATTAGITSTDTQYF.

The chain carries TRBV7-2 and TRBJ2-5; D ambiguous. The CDR3 runs to 12 residues. CDR1 and CDR2 (germline): SGHTA, FQGNSA. V was shortened by 1 base and J by 4 bases, with 4 bases between the two germline ends. CDR3 residues: CASSLGPETQYF. In DNA form, the CDR3 reads TGTGCCAGCAGCTTAGGGCCAGAGACCCAGTACTTC.

The chain combines TRBV27 with TRBJ2-7; 8 nucleotides agree with TRBD2. The J segment lost 7 bases and the V segment lost 2 bases, leaving 7 bases of the junction unmatched. Germline CDR1 MNHEY, CDR2 SMNVEV (reference sequence). The CDR3 has 14 residues. CDR3 in DNA: TGTGCCAGCAGTTTAGCGGGAGGTCCTAGGGAGCAGTACTTC. This translates into CASSLAGGPREQYF.

The chain has TRBV27 and TRBJ2-1; maybe TRBD2 (5 bases). Trimming cost V 0 bases and J 3 bases, with 6 bases left between them. Germline lookup yields CDR1 MNHEY and CDR2 SMNVEV (reference sequence). CDR3 length: 14 residues. The DNA of the CDR3 is TGTGCCAGCAGTTTATCGGGAGTCTACAATGAGCAGTTCTTC. Residues: CASSLSGVYNEQFF.

A note on this clone: This sample includes further DNA sequences coding for the same CDR3. The chain joins TRBV28 to TRBJ1-5, with D possibly being TRBD1 (5 bases). Germline V gene sequence: CDR1 MDHEN, CDR2 SYDVKM. The CDR3 spans 15 residues. The V end lost 2 bases, the J end lost 3 bases, and 11 bases lay between the germline ends. The DNA of the CDR3 is TGTGCCAGCAGTTTAAAGGGGCCTCCCAATCAGCCCCAGCATTTT. Its translation: CASSLKGPPNQPQHF.

The chain links TRBV27 to TRBJ2-2; D gene ambiguous. The ends were cut back, 0 bases at V and 7 bases at J, with 3 bases in the middle. In germline, CDR1 is MNHEY, CDR2 SMNVEV (reference sequence). This CDR3 region has 12 residues. The CDR3 sequence: CASSLSVGELFF. CDR3 sequence (DNA): TGTGCCAGCAGTTTATCAGTCGGGGAGCTGTTTTTT.